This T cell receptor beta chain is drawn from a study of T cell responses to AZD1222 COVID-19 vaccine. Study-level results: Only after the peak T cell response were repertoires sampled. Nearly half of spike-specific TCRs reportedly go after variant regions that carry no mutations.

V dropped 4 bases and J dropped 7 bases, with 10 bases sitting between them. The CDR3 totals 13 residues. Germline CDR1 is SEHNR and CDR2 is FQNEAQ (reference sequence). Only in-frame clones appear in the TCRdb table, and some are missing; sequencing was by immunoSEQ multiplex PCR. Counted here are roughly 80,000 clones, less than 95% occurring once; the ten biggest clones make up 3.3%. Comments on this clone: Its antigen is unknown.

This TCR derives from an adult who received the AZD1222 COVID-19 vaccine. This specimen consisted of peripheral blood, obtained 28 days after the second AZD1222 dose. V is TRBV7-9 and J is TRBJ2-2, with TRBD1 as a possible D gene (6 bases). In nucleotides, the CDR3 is TGTGCCAGCAGCTCACAGGGTGGCGGGGAGCTGTTTTTT. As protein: CASSSQGGGELFF.